This entry concerns a single T cell receptor (beta chain). The CDR3 runs to 15 residues. V lost 0 bases to trimming and J lost 4 bases, with 12 bases between them. Profiling relied on immunoSEQ multiplex PCR, and the TCRdb table lists in-frame clones only, not all of them. The table shows 70,000 to 95,000 clones, with around 95% occurring only once. These data originate in a study of T cell changes during pregnancy in multiple sclerosis. The sequence was obtained from a female donor in good health, enrolled as a control in a pregnancy study. This chain links TRBV23-1 with TRBJ1-2, with D perhaps TRBD1 (6 bases). TRBV23-1 is assigned to the ORF class and has an uncertain function. The sample here was peripheral blood, taken in the second trimester of pregnancy. CDR3 region: CASSQSPPGAYGYTF. The CDR3 nucleotides are TGCGCCAGCAGTCAATCCCCCCCAGGGGCCTATGGCTACACCTTC.